The 13 T cell receptor beta chains listed next were all sequenced from one sample in a study of PD-L1 blockade in urothelial cancer. The method was immunoSEQ multiplex PCR; TCRdb's version includes in-frame clones alone and lacks a portion of them. In the table there are 35,000 to 50,000 clones, more than 75% of which are singletons. Sequences were derived from PBMCs, sampled around atezolizumab (anti-PD-L1) treatment. The receptors stem from a man in his 70s with urothelial cancer.

The genes are TRBV28 and TRBJ2-1, with TRBD2 as a possible D gene (6 bases). Germline lookup yields CDR1 MDHEN and CDR2 SYDVKM. Trimming cost V 6 bases and J 7 bases, with 25 bases left between them. CDR3 size: 17 residues. The CDR3 is CASRGAGGSRGRNEQFF. Written as DNA, the CDR3 is TGTGCCAGCAGAGGGGCCGGTGGTAGCCGAGGGAGGAATGAGCAGTTCTTC.

The V and J genes are TRBV9 and TRBJ2-7; 8 bases match TRBD1. V lost 2 bases, J lost 0 bases, and 4 bases stayed unmatched. Per germline, CDR1 SGDLS and CDR2 YYNGEE. This CDR3 has 15 residues. CDR3 loop: CASSVGQGPSYEQYF. In nucleotides, the CDR3 is TGTGCCAGCAGCGTCGGACAGGGACCCTCCTACGAGCAGTACTTC.

This chain connects TRBV19 to TRBJ2-3, with 9 bases aligning to TRBD2. Germline V lookup: CDR1 LNHDA, CDR2 SQIVND (reference sequence). V shed 2 bases, J shed 5 bases, and the junction held 5 bases outside the gene matches. The CDR3 sequence is 15 residues long. DNA of the CDR3: TGTGCCAGTAGTATAAGAGCGGGAGGTCAAGATACGCAGTATTTT. Translated: CASSIRAGGQDTQYF.

The chain uses TRBV28 and TRBJ1-1; D may be TRBD1 (5 bases). V lost 1 base, J lost 0 bases, and 12 bases lay in between. The V gene's germline CDR1 is MDHEN and CDR2 SYDVKM. This CDR3 has 16 amino acids. The CDR3 DNA is TGTGCCAGCAGTTTATATAGGGGTGAGATGAACACTGAAGCTTTCTTT. Residues: CASSLYRGEMNTEAFF.

The gene calls are TRBV2 and TRBJ1-2; a possible D gene is TRBD1 (6 bases). The CDR3 spans 14 residues. Trimming stripped 4 bases from V and 2 bases from J, with 11 bases between. The germline V gene encodes CDR1 SNHLY and CDR2 FYNNEI. This CDR3 reads CASSVNRANYGYTF. The CDR3 DNA reads as TGTGCCAGCAGTGTGAACAGGGCCAACTATGGCTACACCTTC.

V gene TRBV5-1 combines with J gene TRBJ2-1, with TRBD2 matching over 10 bases. Trimming removed 4 bases from V and 4 bases from J; junction bases left unmatched: 8. The CDR3 totals 16 residues. The germline CDR1 and CDR2 sequences are SGHRS and YFSETQ. CDR3 sequence: CASSPSGRDDYNEQFF. The CDR3 coding sequence is TGCGCCAGCAGCCCCAGCGGGAGGGACGATTACAATGAGCAGTTCTTC. Full variable domain (rest looked up from reference TRBV5-1 and TRBJ2-1): KAGVTQTPRYLIKTRGQQVTLSCSPISGHRSVSWYQQTPGQGLQFLFEYFSETQRNKGNFPGRFSGRQFSNSRSEMNVSTLELGDSALYLCASSPSGRDDYNEQFFGPGTRLTVL.

The rearrangement uses TRBV5-5 and TRBJ2-5; D remains unclear. The CDR3 loop spans 15 amino acids. Trimming cost V 0 bases and J 4 bases, with 13 bases left between them. From germline, CDR1 is SGHKS and CDR2 YYEKEE (reference sequence). The CDR3 is CASSLGTQAPETQYF. The CDR3 DNA is TGTGCCAGCAGCTTGGGTACCCAGGCGCCAGAGACCCAGTACTTC. The variable domain in full, completed from reference TRBV5-5 and TRBJ2-5, reads DAGVTQSPTHLIKTRGQQVTLRCSPISGHKSVSWYQQVLGQGPQFIFQYYEKEERGRGNFPDRFSARQFPNYSSELNVNALLLGDSALYLCASSLGTQAPETQYFGPGTRLLVL.

Only one count was recorded for this clone. The V call is TRBV7-3, the J call TRBJ2-7, with 11 bases matching TRBD1. The CDR3 covers 13 residues. The J segment lost 7 bases and the V segment lost 5 bases, leaving 4 bases of the junction unmatched. Germline CDR1 SGHTA, CDR2 FQGTGA. The DNA of the CDR3 is TGTGCCAGCAGCAAGGGACAGGGGGAAGAGCAGTACTTC. This sequence encodes CASSKGQGEEQYF.

The V gene is TRBV9, the J gene TRBJ2-7; 7 bases are a match to TRBD1. Germline V gene sequence: CDR1 SGDLS, CDR2 YYNGEE. This CDR3 comprises 14 residues. The trim removed 4 bases at V and 7 bases at J, leaving 11 bases unmatched. The CDR3 DNA follows: TGTGCCAGCAGCCCCAGTACAGGGGAAAGGGAGCAGTACTTC. This encodes CASSPSTGEREQYF.

This rearrangement joins TRBV7-8 to TRBJ1-5; 10 bases are a match to TRBD1. From germline, CDR1 is SGHVS and CDR2 FQNEAQ. The CDR3 contains 16 residues. V dropped 5 bases and J dropped 5; count of bases not matched to a gene: 9. The CDR3 nucleotides are TGTGCCAGCAGCACGCGGACAGGGGGGACCCATCAGCCCCAGCATTTT. It encodes CASSTRTGGTHQPQHF.

The chain carries TRBV13 and TRBJ1-2; D is possibly TRBD1 (5 bases). Germline lookup yields CDR1 PRHDT and CDR2 FYEKMQ (reference sequence). Trimming took 5 bases from V and 8 from J, leaving 24 bases between them. The CDR3 is made up of 16 amino acids. The DNA for the CDR3 is TGTGCCAGCAGCGCTTCCCGGGACTCGGACTCAAGGGGCTACACCTTC. Its translation is CASSASRDSDSRGYTF.

This sequence joins TRBV5-1 and TRBJ2-7; D possibly corresponds to TRBD2 (6 bases). CDR1 SGHRS and CDR2 YFSETQ come from the germline V gene. The CDR3 is 14 amino acids. The ends were cut back, 5 bases at V and 6 bases at J, with 18 bases in the middle. CDR3 protein: CASRVRDSRSEQYF. Here the CDR3 DNA reads TGCGCCAGCAGAGTACGGGACTCGCGTTCCGAGCAGTACTTC.

The genes are TRBV7-2 and TRBJ1-5; the match to TRBD1 covers 8 bases. Germline V gives CDR1 SGHTA, CDR2 FQGNSA. Unmatched junction bases numbered 8, after V lost 1 base and J lost 6 bases. The CDR3 has 16 residues. DNA of the CDR3: TGTGCCAGCAGCTTAGGTGGTGACAGGGGTTTTCAGCCCCAGCATTTT. Protein product: CASSLGGDRGFQPQHF.